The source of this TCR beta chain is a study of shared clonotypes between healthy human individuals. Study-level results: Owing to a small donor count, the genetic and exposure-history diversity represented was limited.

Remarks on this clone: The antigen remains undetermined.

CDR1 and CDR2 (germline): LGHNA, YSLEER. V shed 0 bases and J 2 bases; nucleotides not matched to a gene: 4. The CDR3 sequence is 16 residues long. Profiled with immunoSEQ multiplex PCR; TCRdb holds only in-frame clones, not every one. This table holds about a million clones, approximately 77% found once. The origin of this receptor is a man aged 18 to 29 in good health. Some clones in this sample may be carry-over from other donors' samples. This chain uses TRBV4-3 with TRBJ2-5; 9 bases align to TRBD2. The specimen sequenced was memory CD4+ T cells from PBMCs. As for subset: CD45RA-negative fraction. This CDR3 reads CASSQDRAGGQETQYF. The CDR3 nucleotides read TGCGCCAGCAGCCAAGATCGTGCGGGAGGGCAAGAGACCCAGTACTTC.